Described below is a single T cell receptor beta chain sequence and its context. Its antigen is unknown. Going into DNA extraction, samples held roughly 0.95-10 million cryopreserved PBMC. The record originates from a study of long-term antiretroviral therapy in people with HIV. The immunoSEQ assay was v3.0, run at survey level. This table comes from immunoSEQ multiplex PCR, and its TCRdb copy is limited to in-frame clones, with some not included. The sample consists of over 15,000 clones, roughly nine tenths of them appearing once. Study outcomes and limitations: Every time point showed a repertoire led by clones expanded before ART. It was observed that HIV repertoires exhibited narrower CDR3 length ranges than controls.

Sequenced material: unsorted PBMCs, taken 0.3 years after starting antiretroviral therapy. The sequence came from a man in his fifties or sixties with HIV.

As DNA, the CDR3 is TGTGCCACCAGCAGAGGGGTGGCGTCAGGGGGGGGCCTATATGAGCAGTTCTTC. Amino acids: CATSRGVASGGGLYEQFF. V and J are TRBV15 and TRBJ2-1; D may correspond to TRBD1 or TRBD2 (7 bases each). Trimming pared 1 base from V and 8 bases from J, leaving 24 bases between. Germline values: CDR1 LNHNV, CDR2 YYDKDF (reference sequence). CDR3 length: 18 amino acids.